This entry features one TCR beta chain sequence. Its specificity is unknown. The PCR employed 60 Vbeta primers together with 13 Jbeta primers. Libraries were prepared by immunoSEQ multiplex PCR; TCRdb keeps only in-frame clonotypes and omits some of them. In the table there are 120,000 to 150,000 clones, roughly three quarters of which are singletons. This record belongs to a study of cytomegalovirus exposure and HLA in healthy donors. Whole-study context: A previous analysis identified about 110 million unique TCR beta sequences derived from around 200 million T cells.

CDR1 and CDR2 from the germline V gene are MDHEN and SYDVKM. V shed 5 bases, J shed 4 bases, and the junction held 9 bases outside the gene matches. This CDR3 contains 16 residues. Study observations and caveats: There were several of the most significant clusters that appeared linked to common viral pathogens in a later analysis.

The rearrangement joins TRBV28 to TRBJ1-4; 8 positions match TRBD1. The receptor comes from a woman aged 25 to 39 in good health and CMV-seronegative. The sequenced material came from PBMCs. This CDR3 is CASSNRGQGLNEKLFF. The CDR3, as DNA: TGTGCCAGCAGTAACCGAGGACAGGGTCTTAATGAAAAACTGTTTTTT.